This T cell receptor beta chain was sequenced during a study of T cell responses to AZD1222 COVID-19 vaccine. Study findings and constraints: A rise in Spike-specific TCR breadth and depth followed two AZD1222 doses.

Trimming took off 0 bases at V and 3 bases at J, with 14 bases between the two ends. This CDR3 is built from 16 residues. Looked up from germline, CDR1 is MNHEY and CDR2 is SVGAGI. Turning to this clone: Its antigen is unknown.

TCRdb's table, derived via immunoSEQ multiplex PCR, lists solely in-frame clones and lacks some. The sample contains around 130,000 clones, roughly 93% of which appear only once. This TCR was sampled from an adult in good health. V usage is TRBV6-5 and J usage is TRBJ1-1; maybe TRBD1 (5 bases). Source: peripheral blood, taken on day 0 of AZD1222 vaccination. The CDR3: CASSYSGEGHYTEAFF. The DNA for the CDR3 is TGTGCCAGCAGTTACTCTGGGGAGGGGCATTACACTGAAGCTTTCTTT.